Included here is one TCR beta chain sequence, with context. Its target is unknown. This sample was included in a study of cytomegalovirus exposure and HLA in healthy donors. 60 Vbeta and 13 Jbeta primers were used in PCR. Per the original methods: In a later analysis, the count reached 74 million or so unique TCR beta chains, with roughly 9.9 million shared. Repertoires were generated with immunoSEQ multiplex PCR, while TCRdb's copy carries only in-frame clones and drops some. D and trimming were read from the DNA, whereas the V and J calls and clone size are those reported in that table. The table has under 150,000 clones, about four fifths seen once; the top ten hold around 4.1%. Germline CDR1 is MNHEY and CDR2 is SVGAGI. The CDR3 runs to 14 residues. Trimming pared 7 bases from V and 6 bases from J, leaving 13 bases between. General observations from the study: Fewer than 200 TCR beta chains were listed as cytomegalovirus-associated.

The clonotype originates from a woman between 40 and 50 years old in good health and CMV-seronegative. The material sequenced was PBMCs. V is TRBV6-5 and J is TRBJ1-6; D perhaps matches TRBD1 (5 bases). CDR3 in amino acids: CASTRQGANSPLHF. CDR3 DNA: TGTGCCAGCACCCGCCAGGGTGCTAATTCACCCCTCCACTTT.